This TCR beta chain was sequenced during a study of beta chain features in type 1 diabetes. Germline V CDR1 and CDR2: MNHNY, SVGAGI (reference sequence). V gave up 2 bases and J gave up 1 base, with 15 bases separating them. The CDR3 totals 16 residues. The entirety of the isolated RNA underwent reverse transcription, so expressed TCRB transcripts were sequenced. Sequenced by immunoSEQ multiplex PCR; TCRdb stores in-frame clones only, minus some. This table holds about 900,000 clones, roughly 15% found once. This clone was counted between two and nine times. The specimen sequenced was naive CD4+ T cells from blood. The genes are TRBV6-6 and TRBJ2-7; D remains ambiguous. This sequence was found in a young woman in good health. Written as DNA, the CDR3 is TGTGCCAGCAGTTACGCCGACGGATCCTATTCCTACGAGCAGTACTTC. It yields the protein CASSYADGSYSYEQYF.